The present T cell receptor beta chain was sequenced within a study of blood T cell repertoires in COVID-19. Overall study: Both acute and convalescent COVID-19 samples were obtained from the United States, Italy and Spain. The cDNA or gDNA used as material had been derived from T cells, B-cell-depleted T cells, or PBMCs.

V dropped 3 bases and J dropped 2 bases, with 13 bases sitting between them. Germline V lookup: CDR1 LNHDA, CDR2 SQIVND (reference sequence). This CDR3 is built from 15 residues. In the original workflow: Reference gene primers were amplified, and this amplification served to estimate nucleated cell counts. Assay: immunoSEQ multiplex PCR; the TCRdb copy retains only in-frame clones and omits some. The V and J calls and clone size come from that table; D and trimming were worked out from the DNA. The data show roughly 73,000 clones, more than 75% seen once. The receptor was isolated from a human donor in a cohort sampled during active COVID-19. The chain recombines TRBV19 with TRBJ2-5; weak D call: TRBD1 (5 bases). Sequenced sample: peripheral blood. The CDR3 nucleotides are TGTGCCAGTAGTATCGTGGCGACAGTTCAAGAGACCCAGTACTTC. Residues: CASSIVATVQETQYF.